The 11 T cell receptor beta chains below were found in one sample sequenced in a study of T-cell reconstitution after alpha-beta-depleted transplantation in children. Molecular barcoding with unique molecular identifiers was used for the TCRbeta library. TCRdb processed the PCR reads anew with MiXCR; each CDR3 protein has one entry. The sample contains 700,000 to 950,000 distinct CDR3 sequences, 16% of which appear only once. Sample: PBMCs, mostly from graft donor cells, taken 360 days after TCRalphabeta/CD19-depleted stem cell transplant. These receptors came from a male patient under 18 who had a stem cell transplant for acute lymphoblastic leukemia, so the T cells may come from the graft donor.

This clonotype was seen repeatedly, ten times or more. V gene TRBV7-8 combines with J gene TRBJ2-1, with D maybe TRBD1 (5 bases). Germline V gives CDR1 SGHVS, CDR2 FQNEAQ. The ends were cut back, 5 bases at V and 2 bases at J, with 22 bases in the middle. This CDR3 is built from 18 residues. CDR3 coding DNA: TGTGCCAGCAGCCCTGACAGCTCCCAGATCGGCGCCTACAATGAGCAGTTCTTC. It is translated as CASSPDSSQIGAYNEQFF. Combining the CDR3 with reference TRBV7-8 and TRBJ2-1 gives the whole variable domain GAGVSQSPRYKVAKRGQDVALRCDPISGHVSLFWYQQALGQGPEFLTYFQNEAQLDKSGLPSDRFFAERPEGSVSTLKIQRTQQEDSAVYLCASSPDSSQIGAYNEQFFGPGTRLTVL.

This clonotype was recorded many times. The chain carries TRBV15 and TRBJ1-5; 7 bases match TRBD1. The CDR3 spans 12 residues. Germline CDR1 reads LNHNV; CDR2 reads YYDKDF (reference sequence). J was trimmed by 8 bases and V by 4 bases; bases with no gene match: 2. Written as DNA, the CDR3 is TGTGCCACCAGCACCGACAGGGAGCCCCAGCATTTT. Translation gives CATSTDREPQHF.

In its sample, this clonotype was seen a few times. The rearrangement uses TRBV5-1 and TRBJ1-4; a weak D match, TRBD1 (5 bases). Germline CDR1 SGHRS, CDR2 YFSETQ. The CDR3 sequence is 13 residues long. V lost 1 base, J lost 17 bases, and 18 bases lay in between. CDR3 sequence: CASSLRGRGNFFF. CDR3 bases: TGCGCCAGCAGCTTGCGGGGACGGGGTAACTTTTTTTTT.

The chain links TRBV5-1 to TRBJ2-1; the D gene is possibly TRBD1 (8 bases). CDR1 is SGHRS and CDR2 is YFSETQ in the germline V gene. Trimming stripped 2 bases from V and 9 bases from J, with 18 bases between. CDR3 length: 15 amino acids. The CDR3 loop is CASSLQQGGGLEQFF. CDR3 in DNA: TGCGCCAGCAGCTTACAACAGGGGGGAGGGCTTGAGCAGTTCTTC.

This CDR3 is CASSIGGRDRPSNEQFF. The CDR3 nucleotides are TGTGCCAGTAGTATAGGAGGCCGGGACAGGCCCTCTAATGAGCAGTTCTTC. V gene TRBV19 combines with J gene TRBJ2-1, with 8 bases lining up with TRBD1. Germline V gives CDR1 LNHDA, CDR2 SQIVND (reference sequence). The CDR3 runs to 17 residues. V shed 1 base and J 7 bases; nucleotides not matched to a gene: 12. The full variable domain, completed using reference TRBV19 and TRBJ2-1, is DGGITQSPKYLFRKEGQNVTLSCEQNLNHDAMYWYRQDPGQGLRLIYYSQIVNDFQKGDIAEGYSVSREKKESFPLTVTSAQKNPTAFYLCASSIGGRDRPSNEQFFGPGTRLTVL.

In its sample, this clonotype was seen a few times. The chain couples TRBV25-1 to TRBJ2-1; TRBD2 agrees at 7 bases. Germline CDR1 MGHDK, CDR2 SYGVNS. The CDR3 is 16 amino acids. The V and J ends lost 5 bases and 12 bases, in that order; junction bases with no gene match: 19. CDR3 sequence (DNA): TGTGCCAGCAGTCCCTCCGCCCCGACTAGCTCTCGGGGGCAGTTCTTC. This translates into CASSPSAPTSSRGQFF.

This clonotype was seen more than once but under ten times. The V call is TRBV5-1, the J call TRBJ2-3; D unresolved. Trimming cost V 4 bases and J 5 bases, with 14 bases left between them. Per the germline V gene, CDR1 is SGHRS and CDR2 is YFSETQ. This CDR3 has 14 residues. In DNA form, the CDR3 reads TGCGCCAGCAGCACCAGACGCCAACAAGATACGCAGTATTTT. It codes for CASSTRRQQDTQYF.

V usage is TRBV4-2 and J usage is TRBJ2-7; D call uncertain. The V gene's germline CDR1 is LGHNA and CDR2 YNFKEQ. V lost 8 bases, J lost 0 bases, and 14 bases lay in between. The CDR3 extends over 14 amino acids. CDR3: CASGPPTISYEQYF. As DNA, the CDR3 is TGTGCCAGCGGCCCTCCGACCATCTCCTACGAGCAGTACTTC.

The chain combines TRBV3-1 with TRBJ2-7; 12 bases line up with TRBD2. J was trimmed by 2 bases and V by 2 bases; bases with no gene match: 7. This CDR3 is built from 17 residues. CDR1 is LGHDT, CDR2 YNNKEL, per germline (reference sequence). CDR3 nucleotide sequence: TGTGCCAGCAGCCAACCCTGGACTAGCGGGAAGACCTACGAGCAGTACTTC. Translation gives CASSQPWTSGKTYEQYF.

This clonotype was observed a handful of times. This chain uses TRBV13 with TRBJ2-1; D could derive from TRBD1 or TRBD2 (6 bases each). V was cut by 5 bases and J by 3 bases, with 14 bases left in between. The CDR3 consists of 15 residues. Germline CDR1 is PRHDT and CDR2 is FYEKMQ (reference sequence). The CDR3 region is CASSHRGTRYNEQFF. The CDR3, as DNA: TGTGCCAGCAGCCACCGGGGGACACGCTACAATGAGCAGTTCTTC.

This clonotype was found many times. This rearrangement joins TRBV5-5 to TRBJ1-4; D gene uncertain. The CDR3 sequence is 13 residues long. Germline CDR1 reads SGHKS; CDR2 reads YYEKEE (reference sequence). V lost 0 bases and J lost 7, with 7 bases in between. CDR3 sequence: CASSLAPSEKLFF. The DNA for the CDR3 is TGTGCCAGCAGCTTGGCGCCTTCTGAAAAACTGTTTTTT.